This passage covers 5 T cell receptor beta chains from one sample sequenced in a study of shared clonotypes between healthy human individuals. Naive CD8 populations comprised CD45RO-negative cells positively selected for CCR7, excluding terminally differentiated effector memory CD45RA+ cells. Produced via immunoSEQ multiplex PCR; TCRdb's table is partial and in-frame only. There are about 820,000 clones in the sample; over 90% occur only once, and less than 25% lies in the top ten. Sequencing was carried out using naive CD8+ T cells sorted from blood. Every receptor here comes from a man younger than 45 in good health.

The V call is TRBV29-1, the J call TRBJ1-2; 7 bases map to TRBD1. The CDR3 runs to 13 residues. After removal of 5 bases from V and 4 bases from J, the junction contained 7 bases not matched to a gene. CDR1 SQVTM and CDR2 ANQGSEA come from the germline V gene. The DNA for the CDR3 is TGCAGCGTTCCAGGGGGAGCTTCCTATGGCTACACCTTC. Its translation: CSVPGGASYGYTF.

The gene calls are TRBV5-5 and TRBJ2-5, with 12 bases fitting TRBD1. The CDR3 is 15 amino acids. In germline, CDR1 is SGHKS, CDR2 YYEKEE (reference sequence). Trimming removed 3 bases from V and 5 bases from J; junction bases left unmatched: 5. The DNA of the CDR3 is TGTGCCAGCAGCTGGGACAGGGGGCGCCGGGAGACCCAGTACTTC. It codes for CASSWDRGRRETQYF.

V gene TRBV27 combines with J gene TRBJ1-5, with D possibly matching TRBD1 (5 bases). In germline, CDR1 is MNHEY, CDR2 SMNVEV (reference sequence). The CDR3 extends over 14 amino acids. V was trimmed by 11 bases and J by 4 bases, leaving 18 bases between them. The CDR3 DNA follows: TGTGCCGTAGGAGGGGCCGGATTAAATCAGCCCCAGCATTTT. This codes for CAVGGAGLNQPQHF.

The count of this clone is one. V and J are TRBV7-9 and TRBJ2-5; 9 positions agree with TRBD1. CDR1 and CDR2 from the germline V gene are SEHNR and FQNEAQ (reference sequence). The CDR3 covers 15 residues. Trimming cost V 3 bases and J 4 bases; bases outside gene matches: 6. The CDR3 nucleotides read TGTGCCAGCAGCTTGGGACAGGGATCGTTAGAGACCCAGTACTTC. Residues: CASSLGQGSLETQYF.

About this clone: The same CDR3 arises from other DNA sequences in this sample as well. This rearrangement joins TRBV4-1 to TRBJ1-1; D not resolved. The CDR3 has 14 amino acids. Germline V CDR1 and CDR2: MGHRA, YSYEKL. Trimming pared 1 base from V and 2 bases from J, leaving 8 bases between. As DNA, the CDR3 is TGCGCCAGCAGCCAAGTAGGTGAAAACACTGAAGCTTTCTTT. Protein sequence: CASSQVGENTEAFF.